This T cell receptor (beta chain) came from a study of HIV-infected patients and healthy controls. The study's findings and limits: HIV-infected patients shared fewer CDR3 sequences between individuals than healthy controls.

Antiretroviral therapy had run roughly three months, about 14 weeks, before follow-up blood collection. All unsorted peripheral T cells were captured because whole blood was used without fractionation. This clonotype appeared many times. What it binds is not known. Trimming left V 4 bases short and J 1 base short, with 8 bases between. Germline V gene data show CDR1 as MDHEN and CDR2 as SYDVKM. CDR3 length: 14 residues. cDNA was made from around 0.5 ug RNA using alpha and beta constant primers. Alpha and beta chain libraries were made separately by chain-specific third strand synthesis with multiplexing indices. Two random hexamers, added before amplification and joined, formed each molecule's 12-nucleotide barcode. In TCRdb, the 5' RACE reads were re-called with MiXCR into one record per CDR3 protein. The table lists approximately 6,600 distinct CDR3 sequences, roughly 10% of them singletons.

The sample was blood, taken during antiretroviral therapy. The chain uses TRBV28 and TRBJ1-3; D is undetermined. The source of this sequence is an adult with HIV infection. The CDR3 reads CASSSEVSGNTIYF. In nucleotides, the CDR3 is TGTGCCAGCAGTTCAGAAGTTTCTGGAAACACCATATATTTT.